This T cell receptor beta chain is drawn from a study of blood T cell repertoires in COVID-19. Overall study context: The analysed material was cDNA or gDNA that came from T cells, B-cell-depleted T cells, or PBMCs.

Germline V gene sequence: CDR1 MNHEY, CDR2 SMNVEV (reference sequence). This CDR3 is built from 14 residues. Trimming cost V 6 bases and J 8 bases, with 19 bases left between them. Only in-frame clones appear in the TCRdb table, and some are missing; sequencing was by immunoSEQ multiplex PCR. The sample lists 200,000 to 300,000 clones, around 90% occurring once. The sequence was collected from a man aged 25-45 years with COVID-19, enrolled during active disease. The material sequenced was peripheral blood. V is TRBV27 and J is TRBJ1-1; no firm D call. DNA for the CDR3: TGTGCCAGCAGCCCTCGCACTATTTCGTACGAAGCTTTCTTT. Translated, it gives CASSPRTISYEAFF.